This paragraph covers one T cell receptor beta chain sequence. The target antigen is unknown. This specimen belongs to a study of cytomegalovirus exposure and HLA in healthy donors. Whole-study results and caveats: Published work reported that the classifier diagnosed cytomegalovirus status with high specificity and sensitivity.

The PCR was carried out with 60 Vbeta primers and 13 Jbeta primers. Libraries were prepared by immunoSEQ multiplex PCR; TCRdb keeps only in-frame clonotypes and omits some of them. The data contain 150,000 to 200,000 clones, 70% to 85% of them singletons. Trimming shortened V by 3 bases and J by 3 bases, and 12 bases separated the two germline ends. There are 15 residues in the CDR3. The receptor's source is a boy aged 2 to 10 in good health and CMV-seronegative. The chain uses TRBV5-7 and TRBJ2-2; tentative D call: TRBD2 (6 bases). TRBV5-7 is reported as an ORF; its role is uncertain. The sequenced material came from PBMCs. The CDR3 DNA reads TGTGCCAGCAGCTCATTGGAGGGTCACACCGGGGAGCTGTTTTTT. Amino acids: CASSSLEGHTGELFF.